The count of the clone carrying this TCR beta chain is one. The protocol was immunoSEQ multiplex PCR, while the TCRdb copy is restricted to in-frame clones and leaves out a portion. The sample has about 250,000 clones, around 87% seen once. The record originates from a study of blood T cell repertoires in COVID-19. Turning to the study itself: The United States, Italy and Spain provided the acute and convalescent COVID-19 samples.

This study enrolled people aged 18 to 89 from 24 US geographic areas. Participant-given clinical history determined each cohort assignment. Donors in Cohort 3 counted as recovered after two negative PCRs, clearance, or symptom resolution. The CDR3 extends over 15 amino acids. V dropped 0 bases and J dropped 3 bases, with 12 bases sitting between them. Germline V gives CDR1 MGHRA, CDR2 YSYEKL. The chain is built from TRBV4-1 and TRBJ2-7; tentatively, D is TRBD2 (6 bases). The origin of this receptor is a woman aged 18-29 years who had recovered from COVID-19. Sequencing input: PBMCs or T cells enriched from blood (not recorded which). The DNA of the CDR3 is TGCGCCAGCAGCCAAGACGGCGGGACCTACTACGAGCAGTACTTC. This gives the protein CASSQDGGTYYEQYF.